What follows are 30 T cell receptor beta chains derived from one specimen sequenced in a study of T cell changes during pregnancy in multiple sclerosis. The protocol was immunoSEQ multiplex PCR, while the TCRdb copy is restricted to in-frame clones and leaves out a portion. This sample carries approximately 100,000 clones, about 89% of them seen once, and the ten largest clones take approximately 3.7%. The source material was peripheral blood, sampled after pregnancy. Source of these receptors: a female donor with multiple sclerosis, enrolled in a pregnancy study.

The V call is TRBV29-1, the J call TRBJ2-5; tentatively, D is TRBD1 (6 bases). There are 13 residues in the CDR3. Germline assignment: CDR1 SQVTM and CDR2 ANQGSEA. CDR3 region: CSGEAIRGETQYF. CDR3 sequence (DNA): TGCAGTGGAGAGGCTATCAGGGGAGAGACCCAGTACTTC.

V gene TRBV5-6 combines with J gene TRBJ2-5, with a weak D call TRBD2 (6 bases). The germline gives CDR1 SGHDT, CDR2 YYEEEE. The CDR3 consists of 15 residues. V lost 1 base and J 5 bases, leaving 15 bases between the germline ends. The CDR3 nucleotides are TGTGCCAGCAGCTTGAATCTAGCGCCTGTTGAGACCCAGTACTTC. Translated: CASSLNLAPVETQYF. The variable domain in full, with the rest retrieved from reference TRBV5-6 and TRBJ2-5, is DAGVTQSPTHLIKTRGQQVTLRCSPKSGHDTVSWYQQALGQGPQFIFQYYEEEERQRGNFPDRFSGHQFPNYSSELNVNALLLGDSALYLCASSLNLAPVETQYFGPGTRLLVL.

CDR3 DNA: TGTGCCATCACCAAACTAGGCCGGGACACTGAAGCTTTCTTT. Encoded protein: CAITKLGRDTEAFF. The chain uses TRBV10-3 and TRBJ1-1, with D unresolved. Per germline, CDR1 ENHRY and CDR2 SYGVKD. Trimming cost V 7 bases and J 3 bases, with 15 bases left between them. The CDR3 consists of 14 residues.

The chain combines TRBV27 with TRBJ2-7; 7 positions agree with TRBD2. Trimming took 2 bases from V and 6 from J; bases not matched to a gene: 10. The CDR3 length is 15 residues. Per germline, CDR1 MNHEY and CDR2 SMNVEV (reference sequence). CDR3 nucleotide sequence: TGTGCCAGCAGTTTAGCTCGGGGAGGGGTGGCCGAGCAGTACTTC. Protein product: CASSLARGGVAEQYF.

V gene TRBV4-1 combines with J gene TRBJ2-7; 8 nucleotides match TRBD1. The CDR3 consists of 14 residues. Germline loops: CDR1 MGHRA, CDR2 YSYEKL. V was pared by 3 bases and J by 3 bases, with 4 bases of the junction left unmatched. As DNA, the CDR3 is TGCGCCAGCAGCCAGATACAGGGGGACTACGAGCAGTACTTC. It codes for CASSQIQGDYEQYF.

The chain links TRBV29-1 to TRBJ2-5; perhaps TRBD2 as D (5 bases). Trimming removed 6 bases from V and 0 bases from J, with 11 bases in between. The germline gives CDR1 SQVTM, CDR2 ANQGSEA. The CDR3 is 13 residues long. CDR3 protein: CSVTPGYQETQYF. The CDR3 DNA sequence: TGCAGCGTCACACCGGGGTACCAAGAGACCCAGTACTTC.

This clone was seen a handful of times. The chain employs TRBV2 and TRBJ1-6; maybe TRBD1 (5 bases). The CDR3 has 14 residues. CDR1 and CDR2 from the germline V gene are SNHLY and FYNNEI. Trimming took 9 bases from V and 4 from J, leaving 13 bases between them. The CDR3 sequence is CASRGSTYNSPLHF. The CDR3 bases are TGTGCCAGTCGGGGGTCAACATATAATTCACCCCTCCACTTT. Complete variable domain (other parts from reference TRBV2 and TRBJ1-6): EPEVTQTPSHQVTQMGQEVILRCVPISNHLYFYWYRQILGQKVEFLVSFYNNEISEKSEIFDDQFSVERPDGSNFTLKIRSTKLEDSAMYFCASRGSTYNSPLHFGNGTRLTVT.

The rearrangement joins TRBV18 to TRBJ1-1; a weak D match, TRBD1 (6 bases). The CDR3 is made up of 14 amino acids. Trimming removed 2 bases at V and 3 bases at J, with 10 bases between. Germline V gene sequence: CDR1 KGHSH, CDR2 LQKENI. The CDR3, as DNA: TGTGCCAGCTCACCAACAGGGCTAGACACTGAAGCTTTCTTT. It is translated as CASSPTGLDTEAFF.

The CDR3 bases are TGCGCCAGCAGCCAAGGGACTCCTAACTATGGCTACACCTTC. It specifies CASSQGTPNYGYTF. The chain employs TRBV4-1 and TRBJ1-2; D unresolved. Between the trimmed V and J ends, which lost 1 base and 0 bases, there was a span of 6 bases. The CDR3 is 14 amino acids. Germline assignment: CDR1 MGHRA and CDR2 YSYEKL.

The rearrangement uses TRBV6-5 and TRBJ1-2; maybe TRBD1 (5 bases). The CDR3 runs 12 residues. Germline assignment: CDR1 MNHEY and CDR2 SVGAGI. V shed 6 bases and J shed 2 bases, with 7 bases lying between them. CDR3 DNA sequence: TGTGCCAGCAGGCCAGGGAACTATGGCTACACCTTC. This gives the protein CASRPGNYGYTF.

The chain joins TRBV5-1 to TRBJ2-2; 7 bases line up with TRBD1. Trimming at V came to 4 bases and at J to 2 bases, leaving 5 bases not matched to a gene. The CDR3 runs 15 residues. Germline loops: CDR1 SGHRS, CDR2 YFSETQ. In nucleotides, the CDR3 is TGCGCCAGCAGCCGAGGGACAGTAAACACCGGGGAGCTGTTTTTT. As protein: CASSRGTVNTGELFF.

The CDR3 loop is CAWSVSGVGGYTF. The CDR3 DNA reads as TGTGCCTGGAGTGTAAGTGGAGTTGGAGGCTACACCTTC. V is TRBV30 and J is TRBJ1-2; D gene uncertain. The germline V gene encodes CDR1 GTSNPN and CDR2 SVGIG (reference sequence). This CDR3 region has 13 residues. With 0 bases removed from V and 8 bases from J, the gap between germline ends came to 13 bases. Based on the CDR3 plus reference TRBV30 and TRBJ1-2, the full variable domain is SQTIHQWPATLVQPVGSPLSLECTVEGTSNPNLYWYRQAAGRGLQLLFYSVGIGQISSEVPQNLSASRPQDRQFILSSKKLLLSDSGFYLCAWSVSGVGGYTFGSGTRLTVV.

V is TRBV4-1 and J is TRBJ2-2; D gene unclear. Deletions cut 1 base from V and 6 bases from J, with 9 bases between. CDR1 is MGHRA and CDR2 is YSYEKL in the germline V gene. The CDR3 has 14 residues. The CDR3 spells CASSQGQYAGELFF. Here the CDR3 DNA reads TGCGCCAGCAGCCAAGGGCAGTATGCCGGGGAGCTGTTTTTT.

This clone is a singleton in its sample. The CDR3 coding sequence is TGTGCCAGCAGTGACTTCCAGGGCCCGAACACCGGGGAGCTGTTTTTT. Translating it yields CASSDFQGPNTGELFF. V gene TRBV6-1 combines with J gene TRBJ2-2, with a tentative D call TRBD1 (5 bases). Per the germline V gene, CDR1 is MNHNS and CDR2 is SASEGT. V lost 3 bases and J lost 0, with 11 bases in between. This CDR3 is built from 16 residues.

The V gene is TRBV13, the J gene TRBJ1-2; 8 nucleotides line up with TRBD1. This CDR3 contains 15 residues. Germline CDR1 and CDR2: PRHDT and FYEKMQ (reference sequence). Trimming removed 4 bases from V and 4 bases from J; junction bases left unmatched: 8. CDR3 amino acids: CASSSGQGSFYGYTF. The CDR3 DNA follows: TGTGCCAGCAGCTCCGGACAGGGTAGCTTCTATGGCTACACCTTC.

The J gene is TRBJ2-7, the V gene TRBV5-6, with TRBD2 as a possible D gene (5 bases). CDR3 length: 14 amino acids. The V gene lost 2 bases and the J gene lost 1 base, with 10 bases spanning the gap. Germline-derived CDR1 and CDR2 are SGHDT and YYEEEE. The CDR3 is CASSFGRPSYEQYF. As DNA, the CDR3 is TGTGCCAGCAGCTTTGGGAGACCTTCCTACGAGCAGTACTTC.

This chain links TRBV5-4 with TRBJ2-7; 8 bases are a match to TRBD2. This CDR3 spans 15 amino acids. J gave up 3 bases and V 5 bases, and 10 bases lay outside the gene matches. Germline CDR1 is SGHNT and CDR2 is YYREEE (reference sequence). The CDR3 region is CASRGSGDSYYEQYF. CDR3 DNA: TGTGCCAGCAGGGGTAGCGGGGACTCCTACTACGAGCAGTACTTC.

The chain couples TRBV6-4 to TRBJ1-2; D possibly corresponds to TRBD1 (6 bases). Germline V gives CDR1 MRHNA, CDR2 SNTAGT. Between the trimmed V and J ends, which lost 2 bases and 6 bases, there was a span of 13 bases. The CDR3 consists of 14 residues. This CDR3 reads CASSDGGQGNGYTF. The CDR3 bases are TGTGCCAGCAGTGACGGGGGCCAAGGGAATGGCTACACCTTC.

This clone appeared a single time. This chain links TRBV9 with TRBJ1-4; TRBD1 is a possible D gene (5 bases). The CDR3 runs to 15 residues. Trimming took 7 bases from V and 2 from J, leaving 15 bases between them. Germline assignment: CDR1 SGDLS and CDR2 YYNGEE. The CDR3, as DNA: TGTGCCAGCTCAGGGAATTTGGCGACTAATGAAAAACTGTTTTTT. Protein sequence: CASSGNLATNEKLFF.

The CDR3 loop reads CAISSDRVWNDGYTF. The CDR3 DNA sequence: TGTGCCATCAGTAGCGACAGGGTTTGGAATGATGGCTACACCTTC. The V call is TRBV10-3, the J call TRBJ1-2; TRBD1 matches at 7 bases. This CDR3 has 15 residues. V lost 5 bases, J lost 6 bases, and 12 bases stayed unmatched. Germline V gene data show CDR1 as ENHRY and CDR2 as SYGVKD.

This clone was counted a single time. This sequence joins TRBV11-2 and TRBJ2-3, with D perhaps matching TRBD2 (6 bases). The CDR3 runs 14 residues. The germline gives CDR1 SGHAT, CDR2 FQNNGV. V was shortened by 6 bases and J by 2 bases, with 12 bases between the two germline ends. The CDR3 region is CASRKSGLTDTQYF. In DNA form, the CDR3 reads TGTGCCAGCAGAAAAAGCGGGCTCACAGATACGCAGTATTTT.

The DNA for the CDR3 is TGTGCCAGCAGCCCCCCTGGGGAGACTGAAGCTTTCTTT. Translated: CASSPPGETEAFF. The V call is TRBV7-9, the J call TRBJ1-1; no definite D call. V lost 5 bases, J lost 5 bases, and 12 bases lay in between. This CDR3 has 13 amino acids. The germline V gene encodes CDR1 SEHNR and CDR2 FQNEAQ (reference sequence).

V is TRBV2 and J is TRBJ2-5; 7 bases match TRBD1. CDR1 and CDR2 (germline): SNHLY, FYNNEI. The CDR3 extends over 13 amino acids. Germline trimming cut 7 bases from V and 5 bases from J; bases unmatched to any gene: 7. The CDR3 DNA sequence: TGTGCCAGCACCGAACAAGGGGGCGAGACCCAGTACTTC. Translation gives CASTEQGGETQYF.

This rearrangement joins TRBV30 to TRBJ2-7, with 7 bases that match TRBD1. V lost 4 bases and J lost 4; bases outside the gene matches: 1. Per germline, CDR1 GTSNPN and CDR2 SVGIG (reference sequence). This CDR3 region has 11 residues. The CDR3: CAWTRGYEQYF. DNA for the CDR3: TGTGCCTGGACCAGGGGGTACGAGCAGTACTTC. The whole variable domain, remainder taken from reference TRBV30 and TRBJ2-7, is SQTIHQWPATLVQPVGSPLSLECTVEGTSNPNLYWYRQAAGRGLQLLFYSVGIGQISSEVPQNLSASRPQDRQFILSSKKLLLSDSGFYLCAWTRGYEQYFGPGTRLTVT.

The chain is built from TRBV19 and TRBJ1-5; D uncertain. CDR1 and CDR2 from the germline V gene are LNHDA and SQIVND (reference sequence). The CDR3 loop spans 13 amino acids. V dropped 0 bases and J dropped 7 bases, with 7 bases sitting between them. CDR3 amino acids: CASSIDVGQPQHF. CDR3 nucleotides: TGTGCCAGTAGTATAGATGTGGGCCAGCCCCAGCATTTT.

The genes are TRBV5-1 and TRBJ2-6, with D perhaps matching TRBD1 (8 bases). CDR1 and CDR2 (germline): SGHRS, YFSETQ. The CDR3 extends over 20 amino acids. Trimming removed 2 bases from V and 2 bases from J, with 23 bases in between. The chain's CDR3 is CASSLQVLSQGGPGANVLTF. DNA of the CDR3: TGCGCCAGCAGCTTACAAGTTTTGTCACAGGGGGGGCCTGGGGCCAACGTCCTGACTTTC.

V usage is TRBV7-9 and J usage is TRBJ2-3, with D perhaps TRBD1 (5 bases). The germline V gene has CDR1 SEHNR and CDR2 FQNEAQ (reference sequence). The V end lost 4 bases, the J end lost 2 bases, and 16 bases lay between the germline ends. This CDR3 spans 16 amino acids. Written as DNA, the CDR3 is TGTGCCAGCAGCTCGCTGCGTAGGGGCCCCACAGATACGCAGTATTTT. Protein sequence: CASSSLRRGPTDTQYF. The variable domain in full, completed from reference TRBV7-9 and TRBJ2-3, reads DTGVSQNPRHKITKRGQNVTFRCDPISEHNRLYWYRQTLGQGPEFLTYFQNEAQLEKSRLLSDRFSAERPKGSFSTLEIQRTEQGDSAMYLCASSSLRRGPTDTQYFGPGTRLTVL.

This clone was found once. The rearrangement links TRBV7-3 to TRBJ1-1; D call uncertain. The germline V gene has CDR1 SGHTA and CDR2 FQGTGA. The CDR3 sequence is 15 residues long. The ends were cut back, 5 bases at V and 0 bases at J, with 13 bases in the middle. In nucleotides, the CDR3 is TGTGCCAGCAGCCTTGCGACGGGGATGAACACTGAAGCTTTCTTT. This codes for CASSLATGMNTEAFF.

This chain links TRBV18 with TRBJ2-7; weak D call: TRBD2 (6 bases). Trimming stripped 3 bases from V and 0 bases from J, with 15 bases between. The CDR3 totals 16 residues. The germline V gene encodes CDR1 KGHSH and CDR2 LQKENI. The CDR3 region is CASSPDWGGDSYEQYF. The CDR3 nucleotides are TGTGCCAGCTCACCCGATTGGGGCGGGGACTCCTACGAGCAGTACTTC.

The chain couples TRBV7-9 to TRBJ1-4; possibly TRBD1 for D (6 bases). The CDR3 covers 14 residues. Trimming shortened V by 5 bases and J by 3 bases, and 10 bases separated the two germline ends. Germline V gene sequence: CDR1 SEHNR, CDR2 FQNEAQ (reference sequence). The CDR3 sequence is CASSPGTSNEKLFF. The CDR3 DNA is TGTGCCAGCAGCCCCGGGACATCTAATGAAAAACTGTTTTTT.